What follows are 9 T cell receptor beta chains derived from one specimen sequenced in a study of beta chain features in type 1 diabetes (dated by TCRdb to between 2017 and 2018). Library generation was performed with the immunoSEQ multiplex PCR assay. The entire amount of isolated RNA was reverse transcribed using the High Capacity cDNA Reverse Transcription Kit, so the sequenced TCRB transcripts were expressed ones. TCRdb mirrors the immuneACCESS table, restricted to in-frame sequences. Some clones are absent from its copies; in checked studies, under half trace to an unresolved V gene, and the reason for the others is unknown. The sample includes over 200,000 clones, with 11% observed a single time. The ten biggest clones cover over 0.015% of the sample. The research as a whole found: Type 1 diabetes patients showed a moderate but significant shortening of TCRB CDR3 length in all four CD4+ subsets.

Antigens for these TCRs are unknown. The specimen was naive CD4+ T cells from blood. The sample's cell subset or site label, decoded: true naive CD4+ T cells. These receptors were collected from a man aged 25 to 40 with type 1 diabetes.

This clone was detected only a few times. The chain has TRBV4-3 and TRBJ2-7; a weak D match, TRBD2 (6 bases). Germline loops: CDR1 LGHNA, CDR2 YSLEER. V lost 1 base and J lost 0, with 13 bases in between. The CDR3 is 16 amino acids. The CDR3 sequence: CASSQAGTLSSYEQYF. DNA for the CDR3: TGCGCCAGCAGCCAAGCCGGGACTCTAAGCTCCTACGAGCAGTACTTC.

This clone was picked up a small number of times. The chain employs TRBV7-3 and TRBJ2-7; possibly TRBD1 for D (6 bases). The length of the CDR3 is 14 residues. With 4 bases removed from V and 2 bases from J, the gap between germline ends came to 12 bases. Germline V gives CDR1 SGHTA, CDR2 FQGTGA. The CDR3: CASSSSDRPYEQYF. The CDR3 coding sequence is TGTGCCAGCAGCTCATCTGACAGGCCCTACGAGCAGTACTTC.

This clone was observed a handful of times. The V and J genes are TRBV6-5 and TRBJ2-7, with 8 bases that match TRBD1. The CDR3 consists of 14 residues. The trim removed 5 bases at V and 0 bases at J, leaving 3 bases unmatched. The germline gives CDR1 MNHEY, CDR2 SVGAGI. DNA for the CDR3: TGTGCCAGCAGTCCCGACAGGGGCTCCTACGAGCAGTACTTC. It is translated as CASSPDRGSYEQYF.

This clone was seen a few times. The chain employs TRBV12-2 and TRBJ2-7; the table's D gene call, TRBD1, was not cross checked with the DNA. TRBV12-2 is described as a pseudogene. There are 15 residues in the CDR3. CDR3: CASRLEEHRDDEQYF. The CDR3 DNA is TGTGCAAGTCGCTTAGAAGAACACAGGGATGACGAGCAGTACTTC.

This clone has more than one count but fewer than ten. The V call is TRBV9, the J call TRBJ2-3, with 12 bases matching TRBD2. Germline V gene sequence: CDR1 SGDLS, CDR2 YYNGEE. J was trimmed by 3 bases and V by 3 bases; bases with no gene match: 5. The CDR3 totals 16 residues. CDR3 in amino acids: CASSGAGTSGTDTQYF. In nucleotides, the CDR3 is TGTGCCAGCAGCGGGGCCGGGACTAGCGGGACAGATACGCAGTATTTT.

The chain employs TRBV7-2 and TRBJ2-5; D remains ambiguous. Trimming cost V 8 bases and J 2 bases, with 15 bases left between them. CDR1 is SGHTA, CDR2 FQGNSA, per germline. The length of the CDR3 is 14 residues. CDR3 DNA sequence: TGTGCCAGCGGTCCTTTTAGACTTCAAGAGACCCAGTACTTC. Translated: CASGPFRLQETQYF.

This clone was detected a few times. The rearrangement uses TRBV28 and TRBJ2-3, with TRBD2 matching 12 bases. The V and J ends lost 6 bases and 4 bases, in that order; junction bases with no gene match: 8. The CDR3 contains 16 residues. CDR1 is MDHEN, CDR2 SYDVKM, per germline. The CDR3 region has the DNA TGTGCCAGCAGCACACCTTCTAGCGGGGGGGCAGATACGCAGTATTTT. As protein: CASSTPSSGGADTQYF. Looking up the rest from reference TRBV28 and TRBJ2-3 gives the full variable domain: DVKVTQSSRYLVKRTGEKVFLECVQDMDHENMFWYRQDPGLGLRLIYFSYDVKMKEKGDIPEGYSVSREKKERFSLILESASTNQTSMYLCASSTPSSGGADTQYFGPGTRLTVL.

The table lists this clone with a few counts. The chain employs TRBV2 and TRBJ1-5; D remains ambiguous. The CDR3 length is 16 residues. CDR1 and CDR2 from the germline V gene are SNHLY and FYNNEI. V gave up 4 bases and J gave up 4 bases, with 17 bases separating them. CDR3 DNA: TGTGCCAGCAGTGCGACCCCCGGGGTGGAAAATCAGCCCCAGCATTTT. Protein sequence: CASSATPGVENQPQHF.

This clone was counted between two and nine times. This chain connects TRBV6-6 to TRBJ2-1, with D hard to call. Germline-derived CDR1 and CDR2 are MNHNY and SVGAGI (reference sequence). The CDR3 is 13 residues long. The ends were cut back, 4 bases at V and 0 bases at J, with 4 bases in the middle. The CDR3 loop is CASSFGSYNEQFF. In nucleotides, the CDR3 is TGTGCCAGCAGTTTCGGCTCCTACAATGAGCAGTTCTTC.